This T cell receptor beta chain was sequenced for a study of blood T cell repertoires in COVID-19 (TCRdb year 2020). Background on the whole study: The collaborator samples originated in the United States, Italy and Spain and spanned the acute and convalescent phases of COVID-19. The material from the prospective study consisted of cDNA or gDNA derived from T cells, B-cell-depleted T cells, or PBMCs. Subjects who had been exposed to COVID-19, were actively infected with it, or had recovered from it provided the deeply sampled blood TCRbeta repertoires that made up the dataset. A freely available public database, intended as a resource for researchers studying the immune response to SARS-CoV-2, is where the repertoires were released. Samples came from the ongoing ImmuneRACE study (first 160 participants) plus 1,254 subjects from 6 global collaborators. The sample metadata nearly always contained a de-identified subject ID, COVID-19 status, age in years and sex. HLA class I and class II types, where available, came from metadata supplied by the sample provider rather than from assay-based typing. The investigation overall reported the following: The amount of clinical and demographic metadata varied by source and participant and was provided uncurated.

TCRbeta CDR3 regions were amplified from genomic DNA using the immunoSEQ Assay, a bias-controlled multiplex PCR. The source study handled its data this way. The number of nucleated cells in each sample was estimated by amplification of reference gene primers within the assay. To quantify the absolute abundance of each unique TCRbeta CDR3 rearrangement, sequence reads were collapsed and filtered. For each sample, productive Simpson clonality was calculated as the square root of Simpson's diversity index across productive rearrangements. TCRdb stores this immuneACCESS table with in-frame sequences only. Part of the clones is absent; in the studies checked, under half of the shortfall reflects unresolved V genes, and no reason is known for the rest. For V, J and clone size, that table is used; D and trimming come from the DNA. The sample table contains around 60,000 clones; only one count was recorded for approximately 75% of them. The ten largest clones add up to more than 13% of the sample.

Whole blood was collected in K2EDTA tubes by collaborating institutions according to the institutions' own protocols. For TCRbeta analysis, collaborators shipped samples as frozen whole blood, isolated PBMCs, or DNA extracted from either of those sample types. A note on this clone: Its recognized antigen is unknown. No quality values exist for individual bases; no much larger clone is one base distant.

Germline trimming amounts to 6 bases on V and 6 bases on J, with 8 as the count of junction bases outside the gene matches. From the cysteine up to the phenylalanine, the CDR3 has a length of 14 residues. CDR3 DNA only is kept here, 42 bases in frame from base 1. Taken from the germline V gene (reference sequence), the CDR1 and CDR2 loops are LNHDA and SQIVND. The TCR comes from a man of 80 years or more with acute or convalescent COVID-19. Sequenced input: peripheral blood. Rearrangement joined TRBV19 to TRBJ1-2, with TRBD1 matching 9 junction bases. The bases are TGTGCCAGTAGGCAGGGGACAGGGCCGGATGGCTACACCTTC. The resulting protein is CASRQGTGPDGYTF.